This record concerns one T cell receptor beta chain sequence. What it binds is unknown. The sample is drawn from a study of siplizumab effects on memory and regulatory T cells. Some clones are missing from TCRdb's copy, which holds only in-frame ones; the method was immunoSEQ multiplex PCR. The sample has fewer than 65,000 clones, about 94% seen once. Findings of the study overall: Alloreactive sequences tracing back to unstimulated CD4+ memory cells fell significantly with siplizumab.

This TCR was recovered from a human donor in good health. Sequenced: CD8+ T cells sorted from blood.

CDR3 loop: CAISSGDEKLFF. The CDR3 DNA is TGTGCCATCAGTTCAGGGGATGAAAAACTGTTTTTT. V usage is TRBV10-3 and J usage is TRBJ1-4; perhaps TRBD1 as D (6 bases). Germline assignment: CDR1 ENHRY and CDR2 SYGVKD. Trimming removed 5 bases from V and 6 bases from J, with 7 bases in between. This CDR3 has 12 amino acids.